This T cell receptor beta chain comes out of a study of cytomegalovirus exposure and HLA in healthy donors. Overall study findings and caveats: TCR beta V- and J-gene trimming, according to a later analysis, was linked to a missense DCLRE1C variant. Rates of TCR association differed by HLA locus in a later analysis, with DRB1 highest and HLA-C lowest. Links to common viral pathogens appeared, in a later analysis, for several of the most significant clusters.

About this clone: What it recognizes is unknown.

Researchers ran the PCR with 60 Vbeta and 13 Jbeta primers. This table comes from immunoSEQ multiplex PCR, and its TCRdb copy is limited to in-frame clones, with some not included. Here the sample spans about 180,000 clones, 82% being singletons. The CDR3 totals 14 residues. V lost 7 bases to trimming and J lost 0 bases, with 10 bases between them. CDR1 LGHNT and CDR2 FRNRAP come from the germline V gene. The TCR was taken from a man in his forties in good health and CMV-seronegative. V and J are TRBV12-5 and TRBJ2-1; no clear D gene. Sequencing used PBMCs. CDR3 sequence reads: CASAPQLSYNEQFF. DNA for the CDR3: TGTGCTAGTGCCCCCCAACTCTCCTACAATGAGCAGTTCTTC.